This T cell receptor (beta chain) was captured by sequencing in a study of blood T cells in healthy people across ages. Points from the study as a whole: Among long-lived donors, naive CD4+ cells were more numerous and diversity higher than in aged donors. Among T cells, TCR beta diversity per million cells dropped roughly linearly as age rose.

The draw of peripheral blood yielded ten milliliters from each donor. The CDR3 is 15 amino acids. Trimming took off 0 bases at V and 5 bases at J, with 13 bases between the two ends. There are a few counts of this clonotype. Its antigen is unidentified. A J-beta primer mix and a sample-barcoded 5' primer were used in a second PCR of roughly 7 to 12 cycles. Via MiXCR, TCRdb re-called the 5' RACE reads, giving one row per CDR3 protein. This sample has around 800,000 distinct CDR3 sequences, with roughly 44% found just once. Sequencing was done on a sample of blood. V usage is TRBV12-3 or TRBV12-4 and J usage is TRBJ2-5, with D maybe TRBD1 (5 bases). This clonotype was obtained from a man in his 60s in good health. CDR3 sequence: CASSLAQKGLETQYF. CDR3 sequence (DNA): TGTGCCAGCAGTTTAGCGCAAAAGGGGCTTGAGACCCAGTACTTC.